This T cell receptor (beta chain) was obtained from a study of technical replicates of blood from a handful of donors. The table came from immunoSEQ multiplex PCR; TCRdb's copy has only in-frame clones and leaves some out. The sample contains about 72,000 clones, about 95% of which appear only once. The sequence derives from a human donor in good health. Sequenced: T cells isolated from PBMCs.

The CDR3 nucleotides are TGTGCCAGCAGTGACAGGGCCTACGAGCAGTACTTC. Protein sequence: CASSDRAYEQYF. This chain uses TRBV28 with TRBJ2-7, with 7 bases that match TRBD1. Germline CDR1 is MDHEN and CDR2 is SYDVKM. The CDR3 consists of 12 residues. V trimming: 5 bases; J trimming: 2 bases; junction bases outside the gene matches: 0.